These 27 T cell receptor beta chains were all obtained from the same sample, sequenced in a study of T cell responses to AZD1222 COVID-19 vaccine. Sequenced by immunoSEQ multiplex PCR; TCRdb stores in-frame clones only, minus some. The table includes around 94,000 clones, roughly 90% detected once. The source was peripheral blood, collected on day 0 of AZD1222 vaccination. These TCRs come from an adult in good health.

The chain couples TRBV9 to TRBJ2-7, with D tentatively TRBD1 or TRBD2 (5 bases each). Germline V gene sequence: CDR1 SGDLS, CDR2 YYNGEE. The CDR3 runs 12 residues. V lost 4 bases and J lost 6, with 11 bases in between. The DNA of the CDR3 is TGTGCCAGCAGCCTTCCCGGGGCCGAGCAGTACTTC. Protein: CASSLPGAEQYF.

The CDR3 bases are TGTGCCAGTAGAAGGGGTCCCTCCTCCTACAATGAGCAGTTCTTC. It translates to CASRRGPSSYNEQFF. The V gene is TRBV19, the J gene TRBJ2-1, with D possibly matching TRBD1 (5 bases). CDR1 and CDR2 from the germline V gene are LNHDA and SQIVND (reference sequence). The CDR3 consists of 15 residues. Trimming cost V 6 bases and J 0 bases, with 12 bases left between them.

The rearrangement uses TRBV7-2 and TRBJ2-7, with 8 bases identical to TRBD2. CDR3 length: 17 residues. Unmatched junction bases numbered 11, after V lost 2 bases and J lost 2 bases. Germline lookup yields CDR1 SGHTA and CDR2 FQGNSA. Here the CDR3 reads CASSLLAGPVDPYEQYF. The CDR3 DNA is TGTGCCAGCAGCTTACTAGCGGGCCCGGTGGATCCCTACGAGCAGTACTTC.

The CDR3 loop is CASNKALAGNEQFF. In nucleotides, the CDR3 is TGTGCCAGCAACAAGGCGCTAGCGGGCAATGAGCAGTTCTTC. The genes are TRBV13 and TRBJ2-1; 8 positions agree with TRBD2. The V gene end was trimmed by 7 bases and the J gene end by 6 bases; junction bases not matched to a gene: 8. The CDR3 is made up of 14 amino acids. Germline values: CDR1 PRHDT, CDR2 FYEKMQ (reference sequence).

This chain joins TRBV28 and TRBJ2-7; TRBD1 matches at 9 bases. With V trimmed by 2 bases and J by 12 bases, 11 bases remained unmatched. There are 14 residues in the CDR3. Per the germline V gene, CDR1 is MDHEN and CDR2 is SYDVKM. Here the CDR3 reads CASSLKPGTGISYF. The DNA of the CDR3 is TGTGCCAGCAGTTTAAAGCCAGGGACAGGGATTTCGTACTTC.

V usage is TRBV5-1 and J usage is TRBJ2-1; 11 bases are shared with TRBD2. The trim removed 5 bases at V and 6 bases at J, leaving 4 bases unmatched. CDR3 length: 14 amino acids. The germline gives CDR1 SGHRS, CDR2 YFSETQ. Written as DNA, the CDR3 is TGCGCCAGCAGTCTAGCGGGGGGCCCCAATGAGCAGTTCTTC. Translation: CASSLAGGPNEQFF.

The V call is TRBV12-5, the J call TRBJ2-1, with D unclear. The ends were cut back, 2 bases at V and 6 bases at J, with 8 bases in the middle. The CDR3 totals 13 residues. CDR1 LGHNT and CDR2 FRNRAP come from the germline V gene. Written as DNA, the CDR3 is TGTGCTAGTGGTTTGAGACTTGGCAATGAGCAGTTCTTC. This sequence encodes CASGLRLGNEQFF.

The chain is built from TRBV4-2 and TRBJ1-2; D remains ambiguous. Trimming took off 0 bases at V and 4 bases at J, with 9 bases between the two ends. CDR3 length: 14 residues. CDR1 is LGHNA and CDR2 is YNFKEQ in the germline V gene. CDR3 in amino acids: CASSQERTVYGYTF. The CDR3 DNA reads TGTGCCAGCAGCCAAGAGCGAACAGTCTATGGCTACACCTTC.

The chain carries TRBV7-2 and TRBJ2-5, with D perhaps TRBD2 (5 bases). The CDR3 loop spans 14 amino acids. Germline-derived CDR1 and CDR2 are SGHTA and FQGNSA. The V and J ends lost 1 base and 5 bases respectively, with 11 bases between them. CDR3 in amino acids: CASSLDNGEETQYF. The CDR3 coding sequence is TGTGCCAGCAGCTTAGATAATGGGGAGGAGACCCAGTACTTC.

In DNA, the CDR3 is TGTGCCAGCAGCCAGGGACGAATGAACACTGAAGCTTTCTTT. This encodes CASSQGRMNTEAFF. This chain links TRBV11-2 with TRBJ1-1; tentatively, D is TRBD1 (5 bases). Germline loops: CDR1 SGHAT, CDR2 FQNNGV. The CDR3 length is 14 residues. Trimming took off 5 bases at V and 0 bases at J, with 10 bases between the two ends.

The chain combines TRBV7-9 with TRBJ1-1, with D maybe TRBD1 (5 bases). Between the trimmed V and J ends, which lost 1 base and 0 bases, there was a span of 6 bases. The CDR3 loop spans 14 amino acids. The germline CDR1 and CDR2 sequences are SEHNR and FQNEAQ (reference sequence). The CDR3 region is CASSLVGLNTEAFF. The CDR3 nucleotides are TGTGCCAGCAGCTTAGTGGGGCTGAACACTGAAGCTTTCTTT.

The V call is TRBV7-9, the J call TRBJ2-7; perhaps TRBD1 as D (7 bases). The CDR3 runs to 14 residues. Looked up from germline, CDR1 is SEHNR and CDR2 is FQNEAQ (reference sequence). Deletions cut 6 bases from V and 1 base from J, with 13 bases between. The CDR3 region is CASSQGGGSYEQYF. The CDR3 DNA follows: TGTGCCAGCAGTCAGGGGGGAGGTTCCTACGAGCAGTACTTC. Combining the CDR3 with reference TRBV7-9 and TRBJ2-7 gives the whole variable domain DTGVSQNPRHKITKRGQNVTFRCDPISEHNRLYWYRQTLGQGPEFLTYFQNEAQLEKSRLLSDRFSAERPKGSFSTLEIQRTEQGDSAMYLCASSQGGGSYEQYFGPGTRLTVT.

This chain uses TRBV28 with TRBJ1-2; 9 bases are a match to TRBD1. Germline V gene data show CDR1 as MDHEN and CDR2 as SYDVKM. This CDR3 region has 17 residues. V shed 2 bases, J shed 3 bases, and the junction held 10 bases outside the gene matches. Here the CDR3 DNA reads TGTGCCAGCAGTTTAGCGGGACAGGGAGATTTTGACTATGGCTACACCTTC. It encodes CASSLAGQGDFDYGYTF.

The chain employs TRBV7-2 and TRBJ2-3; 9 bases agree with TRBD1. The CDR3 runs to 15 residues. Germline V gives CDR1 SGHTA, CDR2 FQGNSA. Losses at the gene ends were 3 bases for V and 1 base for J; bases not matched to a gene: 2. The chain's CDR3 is CASSFRQGGTDTQYF. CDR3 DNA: TGTGCCAGCAGCTTTAGACAGGGGGGCACAGATACGCAGTATTTT. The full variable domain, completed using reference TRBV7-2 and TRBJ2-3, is GAGVSQSPSNKVTEKGKDVELRCDPISGHTALYWYRQSLGQGLEFLIYFQGNSAPDKSGLPSDRFSAERTGGSVSTLTIQRTQQEDSAVYLCASSFRQGGTDTQYFGPGTRLTVL.

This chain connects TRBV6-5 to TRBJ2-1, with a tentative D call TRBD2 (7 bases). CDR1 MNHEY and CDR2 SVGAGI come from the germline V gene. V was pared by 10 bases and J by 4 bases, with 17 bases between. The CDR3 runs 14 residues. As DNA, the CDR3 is TGTGCCACTAGGGGGGGGACCGCATACAATGAGCAGTTCTTC. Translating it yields CATRGGTAYNEQFF.

The CDR3 nucleotides are TGTGCCAGCAGCTTAGGGGGACTAGAAAGGTTTGCAGATACGCAGTATTTT. Its translation: CASSLGGLERFADTQYF. This chain joins TRBV11-3 and TRBJ2-3; 8 bases align to TRBD2. J lost 4 bases, V lost 1 base, and 10 bases had no gene match. The CDR3 is 17 residues long. CDR1 and CDR2 from the germline V gene are SGHNT and YENEEA.

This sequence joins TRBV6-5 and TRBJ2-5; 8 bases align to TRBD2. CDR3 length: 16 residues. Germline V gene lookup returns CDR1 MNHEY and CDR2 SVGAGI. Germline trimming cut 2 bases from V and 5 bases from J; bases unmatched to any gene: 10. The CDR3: CASSYGDSGIGETQYF. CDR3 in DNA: TGTGCCAGCAGTTACGGGGATAGCGGGATCGGGGAGACCCAGTACTTC.

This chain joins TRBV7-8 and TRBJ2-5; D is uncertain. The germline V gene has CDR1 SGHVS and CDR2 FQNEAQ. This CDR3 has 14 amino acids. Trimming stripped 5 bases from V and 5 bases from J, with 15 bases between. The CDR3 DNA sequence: TGTGCCAGCAGCAGCAGTGAAAGGTTGGAGACCCAGTACTTC. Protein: CASSSSERLETQYF. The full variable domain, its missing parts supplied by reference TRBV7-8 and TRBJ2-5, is GAGVSQSPRYKVAKRGQDVALRCDPISGHVSLFWYQQALGQGPEFLTYFQNEAQLDKSGLPSDRFFAERPEGSVSTLKIQRTQQEDSAVYLCASSSSERLETQYFGPGTRLLVL.

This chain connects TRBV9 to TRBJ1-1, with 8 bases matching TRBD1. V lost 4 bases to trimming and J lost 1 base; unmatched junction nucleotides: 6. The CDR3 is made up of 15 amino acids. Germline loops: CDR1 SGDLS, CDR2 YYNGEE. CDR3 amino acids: CASSLGQGTNTEAFF. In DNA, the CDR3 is TGTGCCAGCAGCTTAGGACAGGGAACGAACACTGAAGCTTTCTTT. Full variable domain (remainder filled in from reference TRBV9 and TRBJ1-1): DSGVTQTPKHLITATGQRVTLRCSPRSGDLSVYWYQQSLDQGLQFLIQYYNGEERAKGNILERFSAQQFPDLHSELNLSSLELGDSALYFCASSLGQGTNTEAFFGQGTRLTVV.

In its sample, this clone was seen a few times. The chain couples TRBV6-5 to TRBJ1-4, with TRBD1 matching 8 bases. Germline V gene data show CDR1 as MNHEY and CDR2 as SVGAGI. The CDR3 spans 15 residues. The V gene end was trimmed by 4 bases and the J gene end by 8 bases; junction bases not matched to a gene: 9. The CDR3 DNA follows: TGTGCCAGCAGTTCCCGGACAGGGCCAGGAGAAAAACTGTTTTTT. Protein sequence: CASSSRTGPGEKLFF.

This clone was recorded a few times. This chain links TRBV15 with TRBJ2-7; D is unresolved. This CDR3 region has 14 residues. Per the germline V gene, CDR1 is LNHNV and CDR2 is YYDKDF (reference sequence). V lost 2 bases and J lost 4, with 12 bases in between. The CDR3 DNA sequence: TGTGCCACCAGCAGAAGTCTTGGAGCGTACGAGCAGTACTTC. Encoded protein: CATSRSLGAYEQYF. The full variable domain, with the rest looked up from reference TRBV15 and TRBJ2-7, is DAMVIQNPRYQVTQFGKPVTLSCSQTLNHNVMYWYQQKSSQAPKLLFHYYDKDFNNEADTPDNFQSRRPNTSFCFLDIRSPGLGDTAMYLCATSRSLGAYEQYFGPGTRLTVT.

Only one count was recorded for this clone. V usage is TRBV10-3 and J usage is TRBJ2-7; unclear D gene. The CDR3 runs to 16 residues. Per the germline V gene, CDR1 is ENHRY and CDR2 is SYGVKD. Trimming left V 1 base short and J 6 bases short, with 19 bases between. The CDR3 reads CAISEWASGSVSEQYF. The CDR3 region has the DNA TGTGCCATCAGTGAGTGGGCCTCCGGATCGGTTTCCGAGCAGTACTTC.

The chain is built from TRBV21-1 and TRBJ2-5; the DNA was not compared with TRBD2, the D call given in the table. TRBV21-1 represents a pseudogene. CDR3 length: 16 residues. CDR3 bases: TGTGCCAGCAGCAAAGTAGTCGGCGGGAGGGGAGAGACCCAGTACTTC. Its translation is CASSKVVGGRGETQYF.

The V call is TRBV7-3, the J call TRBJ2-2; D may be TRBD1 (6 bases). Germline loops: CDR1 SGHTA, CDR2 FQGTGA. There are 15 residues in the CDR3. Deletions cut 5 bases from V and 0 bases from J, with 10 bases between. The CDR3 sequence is CASSLQGTNTGELFF. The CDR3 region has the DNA TGTGCCAGCAGCCTCCAGGGGACGAACACCGGGGAGCTGTTTTTT.

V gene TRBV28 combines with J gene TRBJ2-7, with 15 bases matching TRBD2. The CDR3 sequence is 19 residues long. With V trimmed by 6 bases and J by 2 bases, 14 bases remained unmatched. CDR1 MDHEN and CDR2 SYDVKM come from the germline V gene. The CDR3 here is CASSSGLAGGPRLPYEQYF. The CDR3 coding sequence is TGTGCCAGCAGCTCCGGACTAGCGGGAGGGCCACGCCTACCCTACGAGCAGTACTTC.

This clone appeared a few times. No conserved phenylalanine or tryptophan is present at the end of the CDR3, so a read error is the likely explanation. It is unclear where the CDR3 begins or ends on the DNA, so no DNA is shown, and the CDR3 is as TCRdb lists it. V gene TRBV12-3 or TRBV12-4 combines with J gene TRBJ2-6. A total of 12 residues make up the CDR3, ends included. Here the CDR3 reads CASSWEFSFHKV.

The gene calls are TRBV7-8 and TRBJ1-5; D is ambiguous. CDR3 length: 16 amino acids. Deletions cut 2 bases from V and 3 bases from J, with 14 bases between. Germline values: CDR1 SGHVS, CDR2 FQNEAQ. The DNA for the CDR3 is TGTGCCAGCAGCTTATCAGATCCTAAGGTCAATCAGCCCCAGCATTTT. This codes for CASSLSDPKVNQPQHF.